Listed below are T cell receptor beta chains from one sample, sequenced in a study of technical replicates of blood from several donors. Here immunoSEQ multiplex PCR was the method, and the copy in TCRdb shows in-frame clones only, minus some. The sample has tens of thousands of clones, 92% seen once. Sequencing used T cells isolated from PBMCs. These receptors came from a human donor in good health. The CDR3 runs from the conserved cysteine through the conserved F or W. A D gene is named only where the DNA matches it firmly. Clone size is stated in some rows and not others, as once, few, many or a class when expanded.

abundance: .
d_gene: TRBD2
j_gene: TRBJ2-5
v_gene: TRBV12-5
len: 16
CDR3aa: CASALGVAGSMETQYF
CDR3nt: TGTGCTAGTGCCTTGGGGGTAGCGGGAAGTATGGAGACCCAGTACTTC

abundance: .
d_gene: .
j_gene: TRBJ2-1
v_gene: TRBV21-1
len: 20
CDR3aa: CASSKALSQQGRDTFNEQFF
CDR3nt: TGTGCCAGCAGCAAAGCGCTAAGTCAACAGGGTAGGGATACCTTCAATGAGCAGTTCTTC

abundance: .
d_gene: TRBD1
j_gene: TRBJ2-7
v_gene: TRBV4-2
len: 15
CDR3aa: CASSQDGTGSYEQYF
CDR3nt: TGTGCCAGCAGCCAAGATGGGACAGGGAGCTACGAGCAGTACTTC

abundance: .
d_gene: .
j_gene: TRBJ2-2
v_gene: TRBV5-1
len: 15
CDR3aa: CASSLGPGYTGELFF
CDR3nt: TGCGCCAGCAGCTTGGGGCCGGGGTACACCGGGGAGCTGTTTTTT

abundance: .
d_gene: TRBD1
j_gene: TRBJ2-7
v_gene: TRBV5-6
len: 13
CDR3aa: CASSEGTGGEQYF
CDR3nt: TGTGCCAGCAGCGAAGGGACAGGGGGCGAGCAGTACTTC

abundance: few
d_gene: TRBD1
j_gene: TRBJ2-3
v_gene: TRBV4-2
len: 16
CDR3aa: CASSQDRTGFTDTQYF
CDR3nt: TGTGCCAGCAGCCAGGACCGGACAGGGTTCACAGATACGCAGTATTTT

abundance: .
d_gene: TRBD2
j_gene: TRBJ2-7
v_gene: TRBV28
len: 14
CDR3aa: CASSLGLAPYEQYF
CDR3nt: TGTGCCAGCAGTTTAGGACTAGCCCCCTACGAGCAGTACTTC

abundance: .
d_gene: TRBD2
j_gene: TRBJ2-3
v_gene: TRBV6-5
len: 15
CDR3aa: CASSLTSGITDTQYF
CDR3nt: TGTGCCAGCAGTCTGACTAGCGGGATCACAGATACGCAGTATTTT

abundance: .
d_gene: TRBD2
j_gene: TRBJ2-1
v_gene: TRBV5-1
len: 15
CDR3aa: CASRVTSGVYNEQFF
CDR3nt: TGCGCCAGCAGGGTCACTAGCGGGGTATACAATGAGCAGTTCTTC

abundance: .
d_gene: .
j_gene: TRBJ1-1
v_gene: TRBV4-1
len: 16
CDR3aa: CASSPPPDRMNTEAFF
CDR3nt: TGCGCCAGCAGCCCCCCACCAGACAGAATGAACACTGAAGCTTTCTTT

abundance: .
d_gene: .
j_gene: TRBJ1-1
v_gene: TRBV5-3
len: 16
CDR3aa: CATSWQGGDVSTEAFF
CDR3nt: TGTGCCACAAGTTGGCAGGGAGGGGATGTAAGCACTGAAGCTTTCTTT

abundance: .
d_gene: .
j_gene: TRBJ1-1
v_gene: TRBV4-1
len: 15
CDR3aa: CASSHVDLIRVFVFF
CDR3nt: TGCGCCAGCAGCCATGTTGACCTGATTCGGGTCTTTGTTTTCTTT

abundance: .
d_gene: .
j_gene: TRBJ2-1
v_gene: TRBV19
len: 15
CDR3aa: CASIGRRMGMNEQFF
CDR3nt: TGTGCCAGTATCGGTAGGAGGATGGGGATGAATGAGCAGTTCTTC

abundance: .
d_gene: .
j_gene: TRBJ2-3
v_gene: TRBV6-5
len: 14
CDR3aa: CASSPYGDTDTQYF
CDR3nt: TGTGCCAGCAGCCCATACGGTGACACAGATACGCAGTATTTT

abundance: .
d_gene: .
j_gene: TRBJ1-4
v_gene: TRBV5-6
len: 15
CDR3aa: CASSWGVSTNEKLFF
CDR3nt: TGTGCCAGCAGCTGGGGGGTTTCAACTAATGAAAAACTGTTTTTT

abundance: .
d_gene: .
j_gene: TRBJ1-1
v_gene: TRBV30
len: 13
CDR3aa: CAWSVESWTEAFF
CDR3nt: TGTGCCTGGAGTGTTGAGAGCTGGACTGAAGCTTTCTTT

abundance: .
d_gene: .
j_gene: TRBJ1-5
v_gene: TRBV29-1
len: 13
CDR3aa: CSVDVGPDQPQHF
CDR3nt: TGCAGCGTTGACGTGGGCCCTGATCAGCCCCAGCATTTT

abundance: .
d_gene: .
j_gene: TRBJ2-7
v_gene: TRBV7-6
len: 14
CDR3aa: CASSSQTGFDEQYF
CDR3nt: TGTGCCAGCAGCTCCCAAACAGGGTTCGACGAGCAGTACTTC

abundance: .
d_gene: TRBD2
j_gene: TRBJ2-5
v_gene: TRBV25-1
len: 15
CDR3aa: CASSDPSGGSETQYF
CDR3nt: TGTGCCAGCAGTGACCCCTCGGGGGGGTCGGAGACCCAGTACTTC

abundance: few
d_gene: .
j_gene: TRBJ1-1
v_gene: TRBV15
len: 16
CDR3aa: CATSREQGSWSTEAFF
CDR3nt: TGTGCCACCAGCAGAGAACAGGGATCGTGGAGCACTGAAGCTTTCTTT

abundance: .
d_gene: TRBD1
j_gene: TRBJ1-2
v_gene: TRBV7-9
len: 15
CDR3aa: CASSSGQGRPYGYTF
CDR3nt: TGTGCCAGCAGCTCGGGACAGGGGCGCCCCTATGGCTACACCTTC

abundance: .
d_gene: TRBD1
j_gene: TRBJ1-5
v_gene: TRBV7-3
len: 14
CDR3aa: CASSLTGLDQPQHF
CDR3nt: TGTGCCAGCAGTTTGACAGGGCTAGATCAGCCCCAGCATTTT

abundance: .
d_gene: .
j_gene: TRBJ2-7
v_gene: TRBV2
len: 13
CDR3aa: CASTRVLEDEQYF
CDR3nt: TGTGCCAGCACCAGAGTTCTCGAGGACGAGCAGTACTTC

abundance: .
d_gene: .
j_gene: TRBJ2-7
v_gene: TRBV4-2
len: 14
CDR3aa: CASSQQGFSYEQYF
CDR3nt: TGTGCCAGCAGCCAACAGGGCTTCTCCTACGAGCAGTACTTC

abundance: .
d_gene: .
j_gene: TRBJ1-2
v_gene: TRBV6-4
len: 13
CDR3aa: CASSDSTRRGYTF
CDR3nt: TGTGCCAGCAGTGACTCGACCCGGCGGGGCTACACCTTC

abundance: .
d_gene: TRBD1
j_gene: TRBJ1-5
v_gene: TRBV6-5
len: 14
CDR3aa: CASSPGQGGQPQHF
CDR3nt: TGTGCCAGCAGCCCAGGACAGGGAGGCCAGCCCCAGCATTTT

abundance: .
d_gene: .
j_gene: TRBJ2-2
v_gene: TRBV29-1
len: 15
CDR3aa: CSVVSPGWSAGELFF
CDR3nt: TGCAGCGTTGTCTCCCCCGGCTGGAGCGCCGGGGAGCTGTTTTTT

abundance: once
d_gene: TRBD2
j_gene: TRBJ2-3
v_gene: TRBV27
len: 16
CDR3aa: CASSQGLAGVSATQYF
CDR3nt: TGTGCCAGCAGTCAAGGACTAGCGGGAGTTTCAGCTACGCAGTATTTT

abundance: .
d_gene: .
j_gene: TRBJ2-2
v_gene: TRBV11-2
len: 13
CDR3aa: CASSYRNTGELFF
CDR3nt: TGTGCCAGCAGCTACAGGAACACCGGGGAGCTGTTTTTT

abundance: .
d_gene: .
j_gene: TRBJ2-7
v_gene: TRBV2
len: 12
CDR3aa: CATQGNTYEQYF
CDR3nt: TGTGCCACTCAGGGAAACACCTACGAGCAGTACTTC

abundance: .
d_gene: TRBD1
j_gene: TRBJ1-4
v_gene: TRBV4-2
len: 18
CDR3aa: CASSQAGQGAESNEKLFF
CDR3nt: TGTGCCAGCAGCCAGGCCGGACAGGGGGCTGAATCTAATGAAAAACTGTTTTTT

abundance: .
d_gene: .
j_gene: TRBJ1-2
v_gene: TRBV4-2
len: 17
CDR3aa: CASSQVAEDAGRYGYTF
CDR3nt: TGTGCCAGCAGCCAGGTCGCCGAGGACGCGGGCCGCTATGGCTACACCTTC

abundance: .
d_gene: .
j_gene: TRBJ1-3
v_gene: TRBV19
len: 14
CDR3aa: CASSILSLGNTIYF
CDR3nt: TGTGCCAGTAGTATTTTGTCGTTAGGAAACACCATATATTTT

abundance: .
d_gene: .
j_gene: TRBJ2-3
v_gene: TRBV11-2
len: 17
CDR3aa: CASSLRKGQNYTDTQYF
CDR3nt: TGTGCCAGCAGCCTTCGAAAAGGACAGAATTACACAGATACGCAGTATTTT

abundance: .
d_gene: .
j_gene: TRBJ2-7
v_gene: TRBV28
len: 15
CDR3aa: CASSTGDFSRYEQYF
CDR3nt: TGTGCCAGCAGTACGGGGGACTTTTCCCGGTACGAGCAGTACTTC

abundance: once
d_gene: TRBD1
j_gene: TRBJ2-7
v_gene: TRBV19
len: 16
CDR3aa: CASSLRGGTGSYEQYF
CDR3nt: TGTGCCAGTAGTCTCAGGGGCGGGACAGGGTCCTACGAGCAGTACTTC

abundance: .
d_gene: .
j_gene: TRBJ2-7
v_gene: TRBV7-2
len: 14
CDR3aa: CASSFWDTSYEQYF
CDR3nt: TGTGCCAGCAGCTTTTGGGACACCTCCTACGAGCAGTACTTC

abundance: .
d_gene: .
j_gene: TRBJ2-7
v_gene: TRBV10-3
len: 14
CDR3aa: CAISESISSYEQYF
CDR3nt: TGTGCCATCAGTGAGTCGATTAGCTCCTACGAGCAGTACTTC

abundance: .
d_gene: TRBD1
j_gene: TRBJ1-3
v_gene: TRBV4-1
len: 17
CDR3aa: CASRNPGQGASGNTIYF
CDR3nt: TGCGCCAGCAGAAATCCGGGACAGGGGGCCTCTGGAAACACCATATATTTT

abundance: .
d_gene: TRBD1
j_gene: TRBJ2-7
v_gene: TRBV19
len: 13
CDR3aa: CASGRTGGYEQYF
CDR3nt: TGTGCCAGTGGGAGGACAGGGGGCTACGAGCAGTACTTC

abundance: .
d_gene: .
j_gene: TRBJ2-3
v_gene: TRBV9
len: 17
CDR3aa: CASSGGGEGGPSDTQYF
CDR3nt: TGTGCCAGCAGCGGCGGGGGCGAGGGGGGGCCTTCAGATACGCAGTATTTT

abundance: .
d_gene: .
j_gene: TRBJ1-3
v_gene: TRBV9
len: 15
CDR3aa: CAIDLDRTERDTIYF
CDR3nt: TGTGCCATCGACCTCGATAGGACAGAGAGGGACACCATATATTTT

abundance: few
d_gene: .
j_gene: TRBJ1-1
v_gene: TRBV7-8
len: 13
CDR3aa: CASSLRGNTEAFF
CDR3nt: TGTGCCAGCAGCTTACGGGGGAACACTGAAGCTTTCTTT

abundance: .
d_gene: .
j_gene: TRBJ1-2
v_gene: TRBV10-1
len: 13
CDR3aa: CASSESVQGGYTF
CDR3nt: TGCGCCAGCAGTGAGTCAGTTCAGGGAGGCTACACCTTC

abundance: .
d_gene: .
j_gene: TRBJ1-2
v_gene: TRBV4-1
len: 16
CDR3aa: CASRPGDGSGGYGYTF
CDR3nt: TGCGCCAGCAGACCAGGGGACGGTTCGGGTGGCTATGGCTACACCTTC

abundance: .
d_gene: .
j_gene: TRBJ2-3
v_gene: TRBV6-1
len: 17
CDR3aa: CASSEAKGLVKTDTQYF
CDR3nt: TGTGCCAGCAGTGAAGCGAAGGGGTTAGTAAAGACAGATACGCAGTATTTT

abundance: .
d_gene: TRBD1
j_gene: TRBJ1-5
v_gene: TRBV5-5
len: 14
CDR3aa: CASTLGGGDQPQHF
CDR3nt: TGTGCCAGCACCCTTGGAGGGGGCGATCAGCCCCAGCATTTT

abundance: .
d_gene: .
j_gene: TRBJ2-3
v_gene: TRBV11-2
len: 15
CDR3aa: CASSLRLAITDTQYF
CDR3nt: TGTGCCAGCAGCTTACGCCTAGCGATTACAGATACGCAGTATTTT

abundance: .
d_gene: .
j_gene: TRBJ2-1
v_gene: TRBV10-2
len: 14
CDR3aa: CASSGSGTYNEQFF
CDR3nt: TGCGCCAGCAGTGGATCAGGGACCTACAATGAGCAGTTCTTC